The 25 T cell receptor beta chains listed next were all sequenced from one sample in a study of OX40 agonist ivuxolimab in advanced cancers. TCRdb's table, derived via immunoSEQ multiplex PCR, lists solely in-frame clones and lacks some. The data contain tens of thousands of clones, 88% of them singletons. Sequencing was performed on CD4+ or CD8+ T cells sorted from blood, taken in a trial of the OX40 agonist ivuxolimab. The receptors stem from an adult with an advanced solid tumor such as melanoma, head and neck, liver or kidney cancer.

The V and J genes are TRBV7-2 and TRBJ2-1; 8 nucleotides align to TRBD1. Losses at the gene ends were 4 bases for V and 5 bases for J; bases not matched to a gene: 10. The CDR3 is 16 amino acids. Germline CDR1 is SGHTA and CDR2 is FQGNSA. In DNA form, the CDR3 reads TGTGCCAGCAGCTCTCTTTGGACAGGGAAGAACAATGAGCAGTTCTTC. As protein: CASSSLWTGKNNEQFF.

The V and J genes are TRBV7-9 and TRBJ2-5; TRBD2 might be the D (6 bases). V dropped 4 bases and J dropped 5 bases, with 20 bases sitting between them. The CDR3 is 16 residues long. CDR1 and CDR2 from the germline V gene are SEHNR and FQNEAQ (reference sequence). The CDR3 protein is CASSYGGFSFGETQYF. The DNA of the CDR3 is TGTGCCAGCAGCTATGGAGGGTTTTCGTTCGGGGAGACCCAGTACTTC.

This chain joins TRBV5-1 and TRBJ1-4; D remains unclear. Trimming shortened V by 0 bases and J by 8 bases, and 14 bases separated the two germline ends. CDR3 size: 15 residues. Per germline, CDR1 SGHRS and CDR2 YFSETQ. This CDR3 reads CASSLEGRTGEKLFF. The CDR3 coding sequence is TGCGCCAGCAGCTTGGAAGGTAGAACTGGAGAAAAACTGTTTTTT.

This chain uses TRBV4-3 with TRBJ2-7; D unresolved. CDR1 and CDR2 (germline): LGHNA, YSLEER. The CDR3 loop spans 13 amino acids. The V gene lost 1 base and the J gene lost 3 bases, with 7 bases spanning the gap. Here the CDR3 DNA reads TGCGCCAGCAGCCAAGGGCGGTTCTACGAGCAGTACTTC. Protein: CASSQGRFYEQYF.

V usage is TRBV28 and J usage is TRBJ2-5, with D possibly TRBD2 on 7 matching bases. Germline lookup yields CDR1 MDHEN and CDR2 SYDVKM. V lost 7 bases and J lost 4, with 16 bases in between. The CDR3 runs 14 residues. The CDR3, as DNA: TGTGCCAGCACCCCGGCGGGGGCGTTAGAGACCCAGTACTTC. It yields the protein CASTPAGALETQYF.

J is TRBJ1-1 and V is TRBV11-3; TRBD1 is a possible D gene (5 bases). The CDR3 is made up of 13 amino acids. Trimming took off 1 base at V and 6 bases at J, with 9 bases between the two ends. Germline CDR1 is SGHNT and CDR2 is YENEEA. The CDR3 DNA reads as TGTGCCAGCAGCTTAGGGTGGGGGGCTGAAGCTTTCTTT. It is translated as CASSLGWGAEAFF.

The chain joins TRBV29-1 to TRBJ1-1, with 8 positions matching TRBD1. J gave up 4 bases and V 7 bases, and 8 bases lay outside the gene matches. Germline V gene data show CDR1 as SQVTM and CDR2 as ANQGSEA. CDR3 length equals 13 residues. The CDR3 loop is CSAQSTGGTEAFF. In nucleotides, the CDR3 is TGCAGCGCCCAGTCCACAGGGGGCACTGAAGCTTTCTTT.

The V gene is TRBV28, the J gene TRBJ1-2; 7 nucleotides agree with TRBD1. There are 14 residues in the CDR3. Losses at the gene ends were 6 bases for V and 1 base for J; bases not matched to a gene: 5. Germline CDR1 MDHEN, CDR2 SYDVKM. The CDR3 protein is CASRPGQLNYGYTF. DNA of the CDR3: TGTGCCAGCAGGCCGGGACAGCTTAACTATGGCTACACCTTC.

The V and J genes are TRBV5-8 and TRBJ1-1; D may be TRBD1 (5 bases). Trimming left V 1 base short and J 7 bases short, with 17 bases between. The length of the CDR3 is 15 residues. The germline V gene has CDR1 SGHTS and CDR2 YDEGEE. This CDR3 is CASSLMPGGKVEAFF. The CDR3 DNA reads as TGTGCCAGCAGCTTGATGCCGGGGGGTAAGGTTGAAGCTTTCTTT.

V and J are TRBV18 and TRBJ2-3; no definite D call. Germline V gene data show CDR1 as KGHSH and CDR2 as LQKENI. V was pared by 2 bases and J by 0 bases, with 12 bases between. This CDR3 region has 16 residues. Written as DNA, the CDR3 is TGTGCCAGCTCACCAATTGCGAATCCTAGCACAGATACGCAGTATTTT. Amino acids: CASSPIANPSTDTQYF. Together with reference TRBV18 and TRBJ2-3, the CDR3 gives the full variable domain: NAGVMQNPRHLVRRRGQEARLRCSPMKGHSHVYWYRQLPEEGLKFMVYLQKENIIDESGMPKERFSAEFPKEGPSILRIQQVVRGDSAAYFCASSPIANPSTDTQYFGPGTRLTVL.

CDR3 nucleotides: TGTGCCAGCAGTTACAGGGGGCCTTTCTCCTACGAGCAGTACTTC. Its protein is CASSYRGPFSYEQYF. The V gene is TRBV6-5, the J gene TRBJ2-7; TRBD1 matches at 7 bases. Germline V gene lookup returns CDR1 MNHEY and CDR2 SVGAGI. Trimming took 2 bases from V and 0 from J; bases not matched to a gene: 4. The CDR3 is 15 residues long.

V usage is TRBV15 and J usage is TRBJ1-5; D gene uncertain. This CDR3 region has 13 residues. Looked up from germline, CDR1 is LNHNV and CDR2 is YYDKDF (reference sequence). V lost 6 bases and J 0 bases, leaving 6 bases between the germline ends. This CDR3 is CATRAYSNQPQHF. The CDR3, as DNA: TGTGCCACCAGGGCGTATAGCAATCAGCCCCAGCATTTT.

The chain has TRBV6-1 and TRBJ1-5; maybe TRBD1 (5 bases). V gave up 3 bases and J gave up 6 bases, with 12 bases separating them. The CDR3 has 14 amino acids. Germline assignment: CDR1 MNHNS and CDR2 SASEGT. The DNA of the CDR3 is TGTGCCAGCAGTGAGGGCAGGGAAAGTCAGCCCCAGCATTTT. The encoded protein is CASSEGRESQPQHF.

The chain has TRBV7-9 and TRBJ2-1; D is unclear. Germline lookup yields CDR1 SEHNR and CDR2 FQNEAQ (reference sequence). The CDR3 covers 16 residues. Trimming pared 2 bases from V and 0 bases from J, leaving 11 bases between. CDR3 region: CASSLFGVGSYNEQFF. In DNA form, the CDR3 reads TGTGCCAGCAGCTTATTCGGCGTGGGCTCCTACAATGAGCAGTTCTTC.

The rearrangement links TRBV15 to TRBJ2-5, with a tentative D call TRBD2 (6 bases). Per germline, CDR1 LNHNV and CDR2 YYDKDF (reference sequence). The CDR3 consists of 12 residues. The V end was cut by 8 bases, the J end by 5 bases, with 12 bases between. The chain's CDR3 is CATGGDGETQYF. The CDR3 DNA follows: TGTGCCACCGGCGGGGACGGGGAGACCCAGTACTTC.

This chain's CDR3 is CATPGQGSEQYV. The CDR3 coding sequence is TGTGCCACCCCGGGACAGGGTTCCGAGCAGTACGTC. The genes are TRBV27 and TRBJ2-7; 9 nucleotides agree with TRBD1. In germline, CDR1 is MNHEY, CDR2 SMNVEV (reference sequence). Trimming cost V 10 bases and J 6 bases; bases outside gene matches: 7. CDR3 size: 12 residues.

The chain carries TRBV4-2 and TRBJ2-3; no reliable D call. This CDR3 spans 19 amino acids. V was pared by 0 bases and J by 0 bases, with 19 bases between. CDR1 LGHNA and CDR2 YNFKEQ come from the germline V gene. The CDR3 protein is CASSQDARRAVTSTDTQYF. As DNA, the CDR3 is TGTGCCAGCAGCCAAGATGCGAGAAGAGCCGTCACTAGCACAGATACGCAGTATTTT.

The CDR3 region has the DNA TGTGCCAGCAGCCTCGGGGGGCTCGAGCAGTACTTC. Translated, it gives CASSLGGLEQYF. The V call is TRBV28, the J call TRBJ2-7; possible D gene TRBD2, 7 bases. This CDR3 comprises 12 residues. Deletions cut 6 bases from V and 6 bases from J, with 12 bases between. The germline gives CDR1 MDHEN, CDR2 SYDVKM.

The V and J genes are TRBV4-1 and TRBJ1-1; D is ambiguous. V lost 4 bases and J lost 1, with 7 bases in between. Germline CDR1 is MGHRA and CDR2 is YSYEKL. The CDR3 runs 13 residues. The CDR3 nucleotides read TGCGCCAGCAGCCGACCGGGGAACACTGAAGCTTTCTTT. Amino acids: CASSRPGNTEAFF.

The rearrangement joins TRBV19 to TRBJ1-5; D gene unclear. The CDR3 runs 12 residues. Germline V gene lookup returns CDR1 LNHDA and CDR2 SQIVND (reference sequence). V was clipped by 11 bases and J by 2 bases, with 10 bases between them. The CDR3 spells CAVGVGNQPQHF. As DNA, the CDR3 is TGTGCCGTCGGAGTGGGCAATCAGCCCCAGCATTTT.

The chain employs TRBV28 and TRBJ2-6; the D gene is possibly TRBD1 (5 bases). This CDR3 region has 19 residues. The V end lost 6 bases, the J end lost 2 bases, and 23 bases lay between the germline ends. The germline V gene encodes CDR1 MDHEN and CDR2 SYDVKM. The CDR3 is CASSPFTYIGVAGANVLTF. In DNA form, the CDR3 reads TGTGCCAGCAGCCCCTTTACTTATATAGGGGTCGCTGGGGCCAACGTCCTGACTTTC.

The V call is TRBV7-2, the J call TRBJ2-2, with TRBD1 matching 8 bases. V gave up 5 bases and J gave up 6 bases; unmatched junction bases: 8. The CDR3 consists of 15 residues. CDR1 is SGHTA and CDR2 is FQGNSA in the germline V gene. CDR3 sequence (DNA): TGTGCCAGCAGCCACCTGGGACAGGCCCCCGGGGAGCTGTTTTTT. Encoded protein: CASSHLGQAPGELFF.

This chain uses TRBV9 with TRBJ2-1; D unclear. The CDR3 spans 16 residues. Looked up from germline, CDR1 is SGDLS and CDR2 is YYNGEE. Trimming took off 3 bases at V and 3 bases at J, with 16 bases between the two ends. CDR3 coding DNA: TGTGCCAGCAGCGACTCCCCCCGGGCCCACTACAATGAGCAGTTCTTC. Protein: CASSDSPRAHYNEQFF.

This chain uses TRBV7-3 with TRBJ2-4; weak D call: TRBD1 (6 bases). Germline V CDR1 and CDR2: SGHTA, FQGTGA. This CDR3 spans 13 amino acids. Trimming took off 4 bases at V and 3 bases at J, with 7 bases between the two ends. The CDR3 DNA reads as TGTGCCAGCAGCTCAGGGGTCAAAAACATTCAGTACTTC. Its protein product is CASSSGVKNIQYF.

V and J are TRBV7-9 and TRBJ1-4; 9 nucleotides align to TRBD1. Germline CDR1 is SEHNR and CDR2 is FQNEAQ (reference sequence). CDR3 size: 15 residues. V trimming: 5 bases; J trimming: 11 bases; junction bases outside the gene matches: 12. The CDR3 is CASSIAGQGSDKLFF. The CDR3 coding sequence is TGTGCCAGCAGCATCGCGGGACAGGGAAGTGATAAACTGTTTTTT.